What follows are 14 T cell receptor beta chains derived from one specimen sequenced in a study of shared clonotypes between healthy human individuals. Using immunoSEQ multiplex PCR, the repertoire was profiled, and TCRdb retains in-frame clones only, with some absent. The sample shows about a million clones, roughly 77% of them seen only once. The source material was memory CD4+ T cells from PBMCs. Documented subset: CD45RA-negative fraction. These receptors came from a young man in good health. Some clones in this sample may be carry-over from other donors' samples.

This clone was counted between two and nine times. The chain has TRBV18 and TRBJ2-1; 8 nucleotides match TRBD2. Germline V gives CDR1 KGHSH, CDR2 LQKENI. The CDR3 length is 13 residues. With V trimmed by 2 bases and J by 8 bases, 2 bases remained unmatched. The CDR3 region has the DNA TGTGCCAGCTCACCATCGGGAGGGGATGAGCAGTTCTTC. It is translated as CASSPSGGDEQFF.

V gene TRBV7-3 combines with J gene TRBJ1-4, with TRBD1 identical over 10 bases. Looked up from germline, CDR1 is SGHTA and CDR2 is FQGTGA. This CDR3 has 16 residues. V dropped 2 bases and J dropped 1; count of bases not matched to a gene: 1. This CDR3 is CASSLGTGVTNEKLFF. The CDR3 coding sequence is TGTGCCAGCAGCTTAGGGACAGGGGTAACTAATGAAAAACTGTTTTTT. Full variable domain (remainder filled in from reference TRBV7-3 and TRBJ1-4): GAGVSQTPSNKVTEKGKYVELRCDPISGHTALYWYRQSLGQGPEFLIYFQGTGAADDSGLPNDRFFAVRPEGSVSTLKIQRTERGDSAVYLCASSLGTGVTNEKLFFGSGTQLSVL.

Note on this clone: A clone one base away is much larger, so this may be a read error. Other DNA sequences of this sample code for an identical CDR3. The chain combines TRBV5-4 with TRBJ1-2; D unclear. V lost 0 bases and J lost 2, with 5 bases in between. Germline CDR1 SGHNT, CDR2 YYREEE (reference sequence). CDR3 length: 13 residues. The CDR3 protein is CASSLDRNYGYTF. The DNA of the CDR3 is TGTGCCAGCAGCTTGGATAGGAACTATGGCTACACCTTC.

The V call is TRBV30, the J call TRBJ2-7; 7 bases agree with TRBD1. Germline V gene sequence: CDR1 GTSNPN, CDR2 SVGIG (reference sequence). The CDR3 is 13 residues long. J was trimmed by 2 bases and V by 3 bases; bases with no gene match: 4. The CDR3 sequence: CAWRRGRTYEQYF. The CDR3 nucleotides are TGTGCCTGGAGGAGGGGGCGGACCTACGAGCAGTACTTC. Supplemented by reference TRBV30 and TRBJ2-7, the full variable domain reads SQTIHQWPATLVQPVGSPLSLECTVEGTSNPNLYWYRQAAGRGLQLLFYSVGIGQISSEVPQNLSASRPQDRQFILSSKKLLLSDSGFYLCAWRRGRTYEQYFGPGTRLTVT.

V usage is TRBV28 and J usage is TRBJ1-5; maybe TRBD1 (6 bases). V gave up 5 bases and J gave up 5 bases, with 10 bases separating them. Germline V gene sequence: CDR1 MDHEN, CDR2 SYDVKM. The CDR3 is made up of 13 amino acids. The CDR3 DNA reads as TGTGCCAGCAGTAACAGGGTTTATCAGCCCCAGCATTTT. The encoded protein is CASSNRVYQPQHF.

V gene TRBV5-1 combines with J gene TRBJ2-3; 9 bases fit TRBD2. V lost 0 bases to trimming and J lost 4 bases; unmatched junction nucleotides: 6. This CDR3 has 16 amino acids. Germline CDR1 and CDR2: SGHRS and YFSETQ. As DNA, the CDR3 is TGCGCCAGCAGCTTGGATCCGGGACTAGCTCCAGATACGCAGTATTTT. Encoded protein: CASSLDPGLAPDTQYF.

V and J are TRBV7-9 and TRBJ2-3; a weak D match, TRBD1 (5 bases). The V gene's germline CDR1 is SEHNR and CDR2 FQNEAQ (reference sequence). This CDR3 region has 15 residues. The V end lost 5 bases, the J end lost 0 bases, and 12 bases lay between the germline ends. The CDR3 DNA reads TGTGCCAGCAGCCGGACATTCGTCAGCACAGATACGCAGTATTTT. It is translated as CASSRTFVSTDTQYF.

The V and J genes are TRBV28 and TRBJ2-7, with 9 bases that match TRBD1. Germline V CDR1 and CDR2: MDHEN, SYDVKM. The CDR3 is made up of 13 amino acids. With 5 bases clipped from V and 8 bases from J, the junction kept 7 bases outside the gene matches. The CDR3 DNA follows: TGTGCCAGCAGTCCGCGGACAGGGGAGAAGCAGTACTTC. This gives the protein CASSPRTGEKQYF.

The V gene is TRBV6-5, the J gene TRBJ2-7, with D perhaps assigned TRBD1 or TRBD2 (6 bases each). The CDR3 is 16 amino acids. Germline V CDR1 and CDR2: MNHEY, SVGAGI. Trimming cost V 0 bases and J 6 bases, with 18 bases left between them. The CDR3 region is CASSYSWAGRGGEQYF. In DNA form, the CDR3 reads TGTGCCAGCAGTTACTCCTGGGCGGGACGAGGGGGCGAGCAGTACTTC.

This clone has more than one count but fewer than ten. This same CDR3 is encoded by further DNA sequences in the sample. V is TRBV10-3 and J is TRBJ2-5; no definite D call. Per germline, CDR1 ENHRY and CDR2 SYGVKD. This CDR3 region has 17 residues. The germline V and J ends were trimmed by 0 bases and 4 bases, with 18 bases remaining between them. The CDR3 protein is CAISESSYKLPRETQYF. CDR3 coding DNA: TGTGCCATCAGTGAGTCCAGTTACAAACTACCTCGAGAGACCCAGTACTTC.

The V call is TRBV9, the J call TRBJ1-2; D possibly corresponds to TRBD1 (6 bases). Germline CDR1 reads SGDLS; CDR2 reads YYNGEE. V lost 3 bases, J lost 7 bases, and 22 bases lay in between. The CDR3 totals 16 residues. CDR3 coding DNA: TGTGCCAGCAGCGCCCTTGGGGGCGCCGAAGTAGTTGGCTACACCTTC. It specifies CASSALGGAEVVGYTF.

The rearrangement joins TRBV29-1 to TRBJ2-1; maybe TRBD1 (5 bases). V dropped 5 bases and J dropped 9 bases, with 20 bases sitting between them. CDR3 length: 14 residues. Germline CDR1 reads SQVTM; CDR2 reads ANQGSEA. CDR3 sequence reads: CSVRPTLGHGEQFF. For the CDR3, the DNA is TGCAGCGTTAGGCCTACCCTGGGGCACGGTGAGCAGTTCTTC.

This rearrangement joins TRBV6-5 to TRBJ2-1, with D perhaps TRBD1 or TRBD2 (5 bases each). The germline gives CDR1 MNHEY, CDR2 SVGAGI. V lost 6 bases to trimming and J lost 7 bases, with 16 bases between them. This CDR3 is 14 amino acids long. The CDR3 loop reads CASRREQAANEQFF. DNA of the CDR3: TGTGCCAGCAGACGGGAACAGGCCGCTAATGAGCAGTTCTTC.

The chain recombines TRBV28 with TRBJ2-1; TRBD2 agrees at 10 bases. Germline CDR1 is MDHEN and CDR2 is SYDVKM. V lost 8 bases, J lost 5 bases, and 12 bases stayed unmatched. The CDR3 has 16 amino acids. CDR3 loop: CASFSRRGLANNEQFF. As DNA, the CDR3 is TGTGCCAGCTTCTCAAGGCGGGGACTAGCGAACAATGAGCAGTTCTTC.